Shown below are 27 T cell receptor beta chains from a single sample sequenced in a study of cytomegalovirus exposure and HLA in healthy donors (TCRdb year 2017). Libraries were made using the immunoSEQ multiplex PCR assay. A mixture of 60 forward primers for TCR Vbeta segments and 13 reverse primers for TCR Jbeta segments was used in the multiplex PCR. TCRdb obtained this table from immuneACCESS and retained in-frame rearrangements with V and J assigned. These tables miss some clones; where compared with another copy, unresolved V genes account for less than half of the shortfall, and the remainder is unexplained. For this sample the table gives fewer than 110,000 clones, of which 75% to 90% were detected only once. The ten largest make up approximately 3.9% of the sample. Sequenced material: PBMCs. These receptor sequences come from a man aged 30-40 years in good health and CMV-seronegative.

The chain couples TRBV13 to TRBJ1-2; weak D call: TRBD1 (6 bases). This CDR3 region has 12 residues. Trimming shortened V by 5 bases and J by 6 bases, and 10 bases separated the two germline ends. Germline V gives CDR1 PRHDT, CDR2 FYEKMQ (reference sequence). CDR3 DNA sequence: TGTGCCAGCAGCCCCAACAGGGATGGCTACACCTTC. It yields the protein CASSPNRDGYTF.

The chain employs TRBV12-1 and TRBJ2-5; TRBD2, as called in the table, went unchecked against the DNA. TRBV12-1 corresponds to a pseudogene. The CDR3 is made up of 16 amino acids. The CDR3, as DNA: TGTGCCAGCAGGTTGCGAGGAGCGGGGCCTCAAGAGACCCAGTACTTC. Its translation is CASRLRGAGPQETQYF.

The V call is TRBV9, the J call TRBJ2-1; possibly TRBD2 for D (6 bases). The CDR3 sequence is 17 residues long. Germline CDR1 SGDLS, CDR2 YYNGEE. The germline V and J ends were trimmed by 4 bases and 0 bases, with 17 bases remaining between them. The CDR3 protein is CASSSRLVRSSYNEQFF. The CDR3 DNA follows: TGTGCCAGCAGCTCCCGACTAGTTAGGAGCTCCTACAATGAGCAGTTCTTC.

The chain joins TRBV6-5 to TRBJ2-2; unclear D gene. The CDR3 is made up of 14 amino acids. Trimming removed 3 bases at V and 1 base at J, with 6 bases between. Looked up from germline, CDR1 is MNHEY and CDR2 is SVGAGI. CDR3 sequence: CASSYLRNTGELFF. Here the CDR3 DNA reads TGTGCCAGCAGTTATTTGCGGAACACCGGGGAGCTGTTTTTT.

CDR3 nucleotide sequence: TGTGCCAGTAGTGCGACTAAGGCCTCACCTGTTTACGAGCAGTACTTC. This sequence encodes CASSATKASPVYEQYF. The chain has TRBV19 and TRBJ2-7; TRBD2 is a possible D gene (5 bases). The CDR3 is 16 residues long. The germline V gene encodes CDR1 LNHDA and CDR2 SQIVND (reference sequence). V was trimmed by 5 bases and J by 4 bases, leaving 21 bases between them.

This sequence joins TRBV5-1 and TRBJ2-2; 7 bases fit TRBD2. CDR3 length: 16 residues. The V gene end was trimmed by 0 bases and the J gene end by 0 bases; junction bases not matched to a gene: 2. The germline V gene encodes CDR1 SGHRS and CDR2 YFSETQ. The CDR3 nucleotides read TGCGCCAGCAGCTTGGGACTAGCAGCGAACACCGGGGAGCTGTTTTTT. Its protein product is CASSLGLAANTGELFF. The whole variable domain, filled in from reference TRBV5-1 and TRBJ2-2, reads KAGVTQTPRYLIKTRGQQVTLSCSPISGHRSVSWYQQTPGQGLQFLFEYFSETQRNKGNFPGRFSGRQFSNSRSEMNVSTLELGDSALYLCASSLGLAANTGELFFGEGSRLTVL.

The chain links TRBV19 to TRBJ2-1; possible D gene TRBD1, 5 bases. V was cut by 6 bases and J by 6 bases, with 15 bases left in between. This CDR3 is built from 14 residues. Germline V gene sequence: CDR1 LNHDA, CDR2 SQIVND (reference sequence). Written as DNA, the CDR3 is TGTGCCAGTAGCCCCCGACAAGGGGTCAATGAGCAGTTCTTC. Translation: CASSPRQGVNEQFF.

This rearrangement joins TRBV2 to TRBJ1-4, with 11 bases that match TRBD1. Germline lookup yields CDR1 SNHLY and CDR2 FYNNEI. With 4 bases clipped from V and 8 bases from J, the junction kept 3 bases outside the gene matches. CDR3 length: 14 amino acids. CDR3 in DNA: TGTGCCAGCAGTGGGACAGGGGGCGGCGAAAAACTGTTTTTT. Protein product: CASSGTGGGEKLFF.

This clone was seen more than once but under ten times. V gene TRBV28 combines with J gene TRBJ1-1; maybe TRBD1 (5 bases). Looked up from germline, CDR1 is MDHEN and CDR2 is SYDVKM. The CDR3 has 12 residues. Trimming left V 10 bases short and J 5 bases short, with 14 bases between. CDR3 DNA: TGTGCCACATCTCAGGGATTGACTGAAGCTTTCTTT. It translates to CATSQGLTEAFF.

CDR3 coding DNA: TGTGCCAGCTCAAGTGGGACAGTACAAGAGACCCAGTACTTC. This codes for CASSSGTVQETQYF. The V gene is TRBV18, the J gene TRBJ2-5; 7 bases agree with TRBD1. From germline, CDR1 is KGHSH and CDR2 LQKENI. V shed 5 bases and J 2 bases; nucleotides not matched to a gene: 5. CDR3 length: 14 amino acids.

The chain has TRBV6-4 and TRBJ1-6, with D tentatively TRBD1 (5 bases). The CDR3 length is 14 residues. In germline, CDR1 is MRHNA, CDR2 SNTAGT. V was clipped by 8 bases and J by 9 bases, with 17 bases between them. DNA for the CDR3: TGTGCCAGCTCCTACCACCAGGGTAGTTCACCCCTCCACTTT. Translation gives CASSYHQGSSPLHF.

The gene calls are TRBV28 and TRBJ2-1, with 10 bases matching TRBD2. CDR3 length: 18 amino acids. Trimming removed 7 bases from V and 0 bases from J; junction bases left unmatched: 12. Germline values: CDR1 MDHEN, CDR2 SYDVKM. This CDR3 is CASTTGLATSSSYNEQFF. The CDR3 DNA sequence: TGTGCCAGCACTACGGGACTAGCGACCTCGAGCTCCTACAATGAGCAGTTCTTC.

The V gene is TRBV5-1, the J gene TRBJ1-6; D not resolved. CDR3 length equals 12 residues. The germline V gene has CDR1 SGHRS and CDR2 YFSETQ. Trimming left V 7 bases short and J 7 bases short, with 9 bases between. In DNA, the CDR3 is TGCGCCAGCCAGGCCGGCAATTCACCCCTCCACTTT. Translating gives CASQAGNSPLHF.

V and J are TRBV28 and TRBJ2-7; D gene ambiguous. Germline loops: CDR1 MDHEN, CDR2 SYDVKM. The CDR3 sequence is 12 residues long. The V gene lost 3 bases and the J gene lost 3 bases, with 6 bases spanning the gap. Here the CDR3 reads CASSLFSYEQYF. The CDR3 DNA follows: TGTGCCAGCAGTTTGTTTAGCTACGAGCAGTACTTC.

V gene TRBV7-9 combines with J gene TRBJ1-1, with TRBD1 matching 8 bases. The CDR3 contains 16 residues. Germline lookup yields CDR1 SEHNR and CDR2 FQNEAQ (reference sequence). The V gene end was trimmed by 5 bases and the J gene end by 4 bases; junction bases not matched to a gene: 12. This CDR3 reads CASSENRQGLGTEAFF. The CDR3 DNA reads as TGTGCCAGCAGCGAAAACCGACAGGGGCTGGGCACTGAAGCTTTCTTT.

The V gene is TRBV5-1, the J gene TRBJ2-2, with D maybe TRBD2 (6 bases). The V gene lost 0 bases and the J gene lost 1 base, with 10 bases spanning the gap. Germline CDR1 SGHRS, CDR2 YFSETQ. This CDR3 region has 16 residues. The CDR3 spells CASSLELGLNTGELFF. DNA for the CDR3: TGCGCCAGCAGCTTGGAGCTGGGACTGAACACCGGGGAGCTGTTTTTT. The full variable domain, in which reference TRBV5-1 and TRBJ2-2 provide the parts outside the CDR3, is KAGVTQTPRYLIKTRGQQVTLSCSPISGHRSVSWYQQTPGQGLQFLFEYFSETQRNKGNFPGRFSGRQFSNSRSEMNVSTLELGDSALYLCASSLELGLNTGELFFGEGSRLTVL.

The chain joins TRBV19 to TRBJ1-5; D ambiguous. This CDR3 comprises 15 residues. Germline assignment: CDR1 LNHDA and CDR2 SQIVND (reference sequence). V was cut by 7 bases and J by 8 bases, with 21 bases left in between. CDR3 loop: CASTAATRWAEPQHF. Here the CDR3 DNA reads TGTGCCAGTACCGCCGCTACTCGTTGGGCAGAGCCCCAGCATTTT.

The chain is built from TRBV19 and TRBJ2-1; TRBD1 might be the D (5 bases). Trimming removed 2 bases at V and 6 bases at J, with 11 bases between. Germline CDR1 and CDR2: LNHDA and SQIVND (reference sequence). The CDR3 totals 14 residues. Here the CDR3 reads CASSISQGFNEQFF. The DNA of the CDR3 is TGTGCCAGTAGTATATCGCAGGGCTTCAATGAGCAGTTCTTC.

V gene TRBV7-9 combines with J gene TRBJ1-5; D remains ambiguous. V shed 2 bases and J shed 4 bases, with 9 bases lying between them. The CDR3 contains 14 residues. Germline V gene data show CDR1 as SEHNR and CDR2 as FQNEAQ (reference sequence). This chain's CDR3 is CASSLSPGNQPQHF. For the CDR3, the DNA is TGTGCCAGCAGCTTATCTCCGGGGAATCAGCCCCAGCATTTT.

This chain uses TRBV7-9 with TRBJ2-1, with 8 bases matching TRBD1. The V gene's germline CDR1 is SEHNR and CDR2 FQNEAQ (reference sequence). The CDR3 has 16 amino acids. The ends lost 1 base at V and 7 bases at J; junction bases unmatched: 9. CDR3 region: CASSLGHQGALNEQFF. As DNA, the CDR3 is TGTGCCAGCAGCTTAGGACACCAGGGGGCTCTAAATGAGCAGTTCTTC.

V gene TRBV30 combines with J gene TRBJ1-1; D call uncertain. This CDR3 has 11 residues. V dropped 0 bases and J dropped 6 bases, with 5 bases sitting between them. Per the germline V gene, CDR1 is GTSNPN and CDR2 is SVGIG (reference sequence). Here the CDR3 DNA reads TGTGCCTGGAGTGTACGAGCTGAAGCTTTCTTT. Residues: CAWSVRAEAFF.

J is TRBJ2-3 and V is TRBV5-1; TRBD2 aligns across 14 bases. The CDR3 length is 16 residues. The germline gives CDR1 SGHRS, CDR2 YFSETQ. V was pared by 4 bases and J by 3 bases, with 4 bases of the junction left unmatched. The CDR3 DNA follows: TGCGCCAGCAGCCTGACTAGCGGGGGGGTAACAGATACGCAGTATTTT. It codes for CASSLTSGGVTDTQYF.

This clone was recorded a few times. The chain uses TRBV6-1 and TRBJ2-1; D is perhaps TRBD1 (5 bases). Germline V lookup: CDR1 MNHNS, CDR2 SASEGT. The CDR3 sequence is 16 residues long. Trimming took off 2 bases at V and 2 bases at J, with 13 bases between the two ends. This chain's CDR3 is CASSETQGGPYNEQFF. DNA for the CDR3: TGTGCCAGCAGTGAAACGCAGGGCGGACCCTACAATGAGCAGTTCTTC.

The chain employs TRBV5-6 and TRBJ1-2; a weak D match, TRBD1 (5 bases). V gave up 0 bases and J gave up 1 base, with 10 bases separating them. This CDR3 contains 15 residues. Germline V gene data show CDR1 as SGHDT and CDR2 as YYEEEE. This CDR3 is CASSLVTVINYGYTF. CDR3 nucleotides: TGTGCCAGCAGCTTGGTGACAGTGATTAACTATGGCTACACCTTC.

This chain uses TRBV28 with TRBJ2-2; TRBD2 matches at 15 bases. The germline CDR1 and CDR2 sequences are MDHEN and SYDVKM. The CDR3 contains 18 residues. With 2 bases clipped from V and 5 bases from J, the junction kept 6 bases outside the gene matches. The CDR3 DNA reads TGTGCCAGCAGTTTACCCCCCGGGACTAGCGGGAGGACCGGGGAGCTGTTTTTT. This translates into CASSLPPGTSGRTGELFF.

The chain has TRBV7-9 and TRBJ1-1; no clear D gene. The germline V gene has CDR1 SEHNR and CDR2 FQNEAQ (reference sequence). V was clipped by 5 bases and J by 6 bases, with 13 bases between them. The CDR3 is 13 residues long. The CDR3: CASSLDTVSEAFF. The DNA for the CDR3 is TGTGCCAGCAGCCTCGATACAGTGTCTGAAGCTTTCTTT.

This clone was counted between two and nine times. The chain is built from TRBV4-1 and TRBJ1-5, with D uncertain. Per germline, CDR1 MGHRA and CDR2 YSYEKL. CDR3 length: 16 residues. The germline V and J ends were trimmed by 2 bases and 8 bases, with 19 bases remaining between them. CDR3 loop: CASSQFQDRSGEPQHF. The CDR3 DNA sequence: TGCGCCAGCAGCCAATTTCAGGACCGCTCCGGGGAGCCCCAGCATTTT.